Listed below are T cell receptor beta chains from one sample, sequenced in a study of monozygotic twins with inflammatory bowel disease. Reanalyzing the 5' RACE reads, TCRdb keeps one entry per CDR3 protein, without DNA. This sample's clone table lists approximately 150,000 distinct CDR3 sequences. The sample was blood. These receptors were obtained from a human donor with ulcerative colitis or Crohn's disease, or a healthy co-twin of an affected twin (not recorded which). Each CDR3 is given with its conserved first and last residue.

CDR3aa,v_gene,j_gene
CASSRTGDDEQFF,TRBV12-3/TRBV12-4,TRBJ2-1
CASSLNHQETQYF,TRBV5-1,TRBJ2-5
CASSSDREKLFF,TRBV12-3/TRBV12-4,TRBJ1-4
CASSRQGWDTDTQYF,TRBV7-2,TRBJ2-3
CAICPGTGGNEQFF,TRBV10-3,TRBJ2-1
CASSLAGQQETQYF,TRBV7-2,TRBJ2-5
CASSSGTGAEKLFF,TRBV19,TRBJ1-4
CASRQWTGGQVNTEAFF,TRBV6-5,TRBJ1-1
CASSFDYYEQYF,TRBV5-1,TRBJ2-7
CASSEARDDGFDIRFF,TRBV2,TRBJ2-1
CASSARPGQKNF,TRBV9,TRBJ2-3
CASSLGDRDNEKLFF,TRBV28,TRBJ1-4
CATSRVSPGANVLTF,TRBV15,TRBJ2-6
CATGGAYEQYF,TRBV12-3/TRBV12-4,TRBJ2-7
CASTQSGSDTGELFF,TRBV12-3/TRBV12-4,TRBJ2-2
CSARFGADTQYF,TRBV20-1,TRBJ2-3
CASSRGQGARDTQYF,TRBV28,TRBJ2-3
CASSQGRDRQYF,TRBV4-1,TRBJ2-7
CASSRPGYEQYF,TRBV3-1,TRBJ2-7
CASSLRDESTDTQYF,TRBV5-1,TRBJ2-3
CAIREGDRSNQETQYF,TRBV10-3,TRBJ2-5
CATSRDRGPQPQHF,TRBV15,TRBJ1-5
CAISGDRGNTEAFF,TRBV10-3,TRBJ1-1
CASSVPGLAGGGTNTDTQYF,TRBV2,TRBJ2-3
CSARRGVYEQYF,TRBV20-1,TRBJ2-7
CAISEGRDEQFF,TRBV10-3,TRBJ2-1
CASSFEDMGPPHGYTF,TRBV6-5,TRBJ1-2
CASSYLAANTGELFF,TRBV6-5,TRBJ2-2
CASSIGGAAPYEQYF,TRBV9,TRBJ2-7
CASSQEATGGMSGYGYTF,TRBV4-2,TRBJ1-2
CASSLSAGLTLHF,TRBV5-4,TRBJ1-6
CASSPRKRGAADTQYF,TRBV18,TRBJ2-3
CATSRGSTVDYGYTF,TRBV15,TRBJ1-2
CASSVGVNYEQYF,TRBV7-2,TRBJ2-7
CASSLVIRTHEQFF,TRBV7-8,TRBJ2-1
CASSPVGTANSPLHF,TRBV4-1,TRBJ1-6
CSAREGLAGATQYF,TRBV20-1,TRBJ2-5
CASGVAGRLADTQYF,TRBV7-2,TRBJ2-3
CASSLATGKPYEQYF,TRBV7-9,TRBJ2-7
CSGGGDEETQYF,TRBV20-1,TRBJ2-5
CASSWGAGGPTDTQYF,TRBV5-1,TRBJ2-3
CASSQGTGSYGYTF,TRBV3-1,TRBJ1-2
CASSLVRGGYEQYF,TRBV7-9,TRBJ2-7
CASSPGTNLPYF,TRBV7-2,TRBJ2-3
CASSLGLAEGDEQFF,TRBV5-4,TRBJ2-1
CASSSTGLRGYTF,TRBV7-8,TRBJ1-2